The rows below give T cell receptor beta chains drawn from one sample of a study of blood T cells in healthy people across ages. Each CDR3 protein is one row after TCRdb ran MiXCR on the 5' RACE reads. The data hold about 650,000 distinct CDR3 sequences, with approximately 52% observed a single time. Sequencing input: blood. These receptor sequences come from a woman over 75 in good health. Each CDR3 is given with its conserved first and last residue. Clone size is shown for a subset of rows, as once, few, many or a class of expanded clone.

clone size,V gene,CDR3 length,CDR3 protein
few,TRBV6-1,15,CASRGDSDTNEKLFF
few,TRBV9,14,CASSVGAGSETQYF
once,TRBV28,13,CASWTGTENIQYF
NA,TRBV5-1,17,CASSWGYGVQESYEQYF
NA,TRBV20-1,15,CSDTGVGQGIYEQYF
few,TRBV9,15,CASSAGGDSPCGYTF
many,TRBV4-1,16,CASSNLAGTVGETQYF
NA,TRBV20-1,13,CSARRGGDQPQHF
many,TRBV28,13,CASSSGRNYGYTF
many,TRBV4-2,18,CASSQDGMGSQGKNIQYF
NA,TRBV12-3/TRBV12-4,13,CASSFEDLSPLHF
NA,TRBV29-1,11,CSVEDGTGGYF
once,TRBV7-9,12,CASSLLLYEQYF
NA,TRBV29-1,14,CSVRDAGGYNEQFF
few,TRBV24-1,13,CATSVSEKNEQFF
NA,TRBV7-7,15,CASSFGPASNYEQYF
NA,TRBV20-1,14,CSAPVIESKGEQYF
NA,TRBV10-3,16,CAISVGGATSTETQYF
NA,TRBV5-1,15,CASSLGEEISYEQYF
NA,TRBV7-8,14,CASSRGNTAYEQYF
NA,TRBV20-1,12,CSAAQGDHGYTF
many,TRBV6-5,15,CASIKGQLGTDTQYF
NA,TRBV7-2,18,CASSPSLAGGRGTDTQYF
few,TRBV6-1,14,CASREDRLNEKLFF
NA,TRBV10-3,14,CACKGLAAYNEQFF
many,TRBV28,14,CASSRGSGSYEQYF
NA,TRBV18,14,CASSPTGVLGEQYF
many,TRBV12-3/TRBV12-4,14,CASSPGTANSPLHF
many,TRBV20-1,16,CSAFIGGLAGTSEQFF
NA,TRBV6-6,15,CASSLEGRGGNTIYF
once,TRBV2,17,CASSEKASGGPVNEQFF
NA,TRBV20-1,15,CSARAGARSTDTQYF
many,TRBV10-3,15,CAISEADRGGQPQHF
NA,TRBV7-2,13,CASNRAVGETQYF
NA,TRBV29-1,16,CSVGVLWTSGLYEQYF
few,TRBV20-1,20,CSARDNRRTSGRFGTDTQYF
NA,TRBV3-1,16,CASHSREGRQNNEQFF
many,TRBV6-6,16,CASSFLTGVGKNIQYF
many,TRBV5-1,15,CASSQQGSPYNEQFF
NA,TRBV2,13,CASTARPYNEQFF
few,TRBV20-1,15,CSARIGQGDYNEQFF
NA,TRBV20-1,14,CSASPGTGIGGYTF
many,TRBV7-3,19,CASSLTSNGGGLRTDTQYF
few,TRBV6-5,15,CASRRTGDQYRGYTF
many,TRBV20-1,14,CSARLDRGFYEQYF
NA,TRBV29-1,11,CSVSEGETQYF
NA,TRBV2,13,CASSERLPNEQFF
few,TRBV12-3/TRBV12-4,13,CAAGRGRAGEQFF
NA,TRBV24-1,14,CATSVGRATDTQYF
many,TRBV5-1,15,CASSLQLLPRETQYF
NA,TRBV20-1,15,CSARGRSPPSYEQYF
many,TRBV20-1,14,CSASYGSGYDTQYF
many,TRBV5-1,15,CASSLGQGFPDTQYF
few,TRBV20-1,14,CSARGAEAQETQYF
once,TRBV4-2,15,CASSQDGLDSYEQYF
NA,TRBV12-3/TRBV12-4,15,CASTGTSGSTDTQYF
NA,TRBV7-9,15,CASSLYATGIDGYTF